This entry lists 12 T cell receptor beta chains sequenced from one sample in a study. TCRdb used MiXCR to reprocess the RT-PCR reads, holding one entry per CDR3 protein. The table lists around 700,000 distinct CDR3 sequences, more than 13% of them singletons. Sequenced input: memory CD4+ T cells from blood. The source of these receptors is a female donor in good health, serving as a healthy control.

CDR3 sequence reads: CASSPSITEAFF. CDR3 DNA: TGTGCCAGCAGCCCGTCGATCACTGAAGCTTTCTTT. V is TRBV7-9 and J is TRBJ1-1; D is undetermined. Germline V gives CDR1 SEHNR, CDR2 FQNEAQ (reference sequence). The CDR3 consists of 12 residues. Trimming removed 5 bases from V and 4 bases from J, with 8 bases in between.

V usage is TRBV28 and J usage is TRBJ2-5; 7 bases are shared with TRBD2. Trimming cost V 2 bases and J 2 bases; bases outside gene matches: 8. This CDR3 is built from 16 residues. The germline gives CDR1 MDHEN, CDR2 SYDVKM. CDR3 protein: CASSLGRGARQETQYF. CDR3 DNA: TGTGCCAGCAGTTTAGGGAGGGGTGCAAGACAAGAGACCCAGTACTTC.

This clonotype was seen a handful of times. The genes are TRBV28 and TRBJ2-7; 7 nucleotides match TRBD2. The ends lost 7 bases at V and 3 bases at J; junction bases unmatched: 6. This CDR3 has 13 residues. The germline V gene has CDR1 MDHEN and CDR2 SYDVKM. This CDR3 is CASMSGTVYEQYF. In DNA, the CDR3 is TGTGCCAGCATGAGCGGGACGGTCTACGAGCAGTACTTC.

The rearrangement links TRBV9 to TRBJ2-6; possibly TRBD1 or TRBD2 for D (5 bases each). CDR3 size: 16 residues. The germline V gene encodes CDR1 SGDLS and CDR2 YYNGEE. V gave up 3 bases and J gave up 1 base, with 11 bases separating them. The CDR3 sequence: CASSERWGSGANVLTF. CDR3 bases: TGTGCCAGCAGCGAGCGATGGGGGTCTGGGGCCAACGTCCTGACTTTC.

V is TRBV5-1 and J is TRBJ2-5, with D unresolved. There are 15 residues in the CDR3. V was clipped by 0 bases and J by 5 bases, with 14 bases between them. Germline V gene data show CDR1 as SGHRS and CDR2 as YFSETQ. The CDR3 is CASSLGVRFQETQYF. In nucleotides, the CDR3 is TGCGCCAGCAGCTTGGGGGTACGGTTCCAGGAGACCCAGTACTTC.

Written as DNA, the CDR3 is TGCGCCAGCAGCTTGACAGGGGGCTGGGAGGAGCAGTTCTTC. Encoded protein: CASSLTGGWEEQFF. The J gene is TRBJ2-1, the V gene TRBV5-1, with 9 bases that match TRBD1. The CDR3 runs to 14 residues. Losses at the gene ends were 1 base for V and 10 bases for J; bases not matched to a gene: 6. CDR1 is SGHRS and CDR2 is YFSETQ in the germline V gene.

This clonotype occurred a few times. The rearrangement joins TRBV20-1 to TRBJ2-7; a weak D match, TRBD1 (5 bases). Germline assignment: CDR1 DFQATT and CDR2 SNEGSKA (reference sequence). This CDR3 spans 14 amino acids. Trimming took 0 bases from V and 5 from J, leaving 14 bases between them. Here the CDR3 reads CSARDTGRADEQYF. CDR3 DNA: TGCAGTGCTAGAGATACGGGCAGGGCGGACGAGCAGTACTTC.

This clonotype was seen more than once but under ten times. This chain links TRBV28 with TRBJ1-2, with TRBD1 matching 7 bases. V trimming: 6 bases; J trimming: 5 bases; junction bases outside the gene matches: 15. This CDR3 comprises 16 residues. Germline values: CDR1 MDHEN, CDR2 SYDVKM. The chain's CDR3 is CASRLPTGEKGYGYTF. In nucleotides, the CDR3 is TGTGCCAGCAGGTTGCCTACAGGGGAGAAGGGTTATGGCTACACCTTC.

The V gene is TRBV7-7, the J gene TRBJ2-1; possible D gene TRBD2, 6 bases. Germline CDR1 reads SSHAT; CDR2 reads FNYEAQ (reference sequence). Trimming removed 5 bases from V and 3 bases from J, with 14 bases in between. The CDR3 contains 15 residues. CDR3 amino acids: CASSPRVDYYNEQFF. CDR3 nucleotide sequence: TGTGCCAGCAGCCCACGGGTGGACTACTACAATGAGCAGTTCTTC.

This clonotype appeared a few times. The genes are TRBV5-6 and TRBJ2-7; D is perhaps TRBD2 (6 bases). The CDR3 runs to 15 residues. V was shortened by 2 bases and J by 6 bases, with 18 bases between the two germline ends. Germline V lookup: CDR1 SGHDT, CDR2 YYEEEE. CDR3: CASSFRDWFGGEQYF. The CDR3 DNA reads as TGTGCCAGCAGCTTCCGGGACTGGTTTGGGGGCGAGCAGTACTTC.

This clonotype was recorded a few times. The chain uses TRBV7-9 and TRBJ2-5, with D perhaps TRBD2 (7 bases). Trimming pared 7 bases from V and 5 bases from J, leaving 17 bases between. This CDR3 contains 14 residues. The germline gives CDR1 SEHNR, CDR2 FQNEAQ (reference sequence). The CDR3 loop reads CASNPRGAQETQYF. CDR3 sequence (DNA): TGTGCCAGCAACCCTCGGGGGGCGCAGGAGACCCAGTACTTC. The entire variable domain, with the rest obtained from reference TRBV7-9 and TRBJ2-5, is as follows: DTGVSQNPRHKITKRGQNVTFRCDPISEHNRLYWYRQTLGQGPEFLTYFQNEAQLEKSRLLSDRFSAERPKGSFSTLEIQRTEQGDSAMYLCASNPRGAQETQYFGPGTRLLVL.

The sample holds many counts of this clonotype. The chain combines TRBV12-3 or TRBV12-4 with TRBJ1-3; tentative D call: TRBD1 (5 bases). V was cut by 5 bases and J by 0 bases, with 14 bases left in between. The CDR3 contains 16 residues. CDR3 DNA: TGTGCCAGCAGTCTGTCGGGGGGACGCTCTGGAAACACCATATATTTT. This sequence encodes CASSLSGGRSGNTIYF.